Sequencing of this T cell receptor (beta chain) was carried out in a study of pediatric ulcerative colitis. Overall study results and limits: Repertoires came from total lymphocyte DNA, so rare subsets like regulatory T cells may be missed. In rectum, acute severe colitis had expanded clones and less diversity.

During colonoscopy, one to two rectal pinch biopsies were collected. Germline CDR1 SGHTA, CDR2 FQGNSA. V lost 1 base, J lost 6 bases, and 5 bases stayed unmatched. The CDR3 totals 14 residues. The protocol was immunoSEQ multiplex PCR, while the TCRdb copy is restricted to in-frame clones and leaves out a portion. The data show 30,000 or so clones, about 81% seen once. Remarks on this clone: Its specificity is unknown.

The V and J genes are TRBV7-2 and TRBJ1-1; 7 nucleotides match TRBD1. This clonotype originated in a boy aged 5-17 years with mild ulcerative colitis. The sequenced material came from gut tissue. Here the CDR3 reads CASSLGTGISEAFF. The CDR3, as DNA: TGTGCCAGCAGCTTAGGGACAGGCATCTCTGAAGCTTTCTTT.